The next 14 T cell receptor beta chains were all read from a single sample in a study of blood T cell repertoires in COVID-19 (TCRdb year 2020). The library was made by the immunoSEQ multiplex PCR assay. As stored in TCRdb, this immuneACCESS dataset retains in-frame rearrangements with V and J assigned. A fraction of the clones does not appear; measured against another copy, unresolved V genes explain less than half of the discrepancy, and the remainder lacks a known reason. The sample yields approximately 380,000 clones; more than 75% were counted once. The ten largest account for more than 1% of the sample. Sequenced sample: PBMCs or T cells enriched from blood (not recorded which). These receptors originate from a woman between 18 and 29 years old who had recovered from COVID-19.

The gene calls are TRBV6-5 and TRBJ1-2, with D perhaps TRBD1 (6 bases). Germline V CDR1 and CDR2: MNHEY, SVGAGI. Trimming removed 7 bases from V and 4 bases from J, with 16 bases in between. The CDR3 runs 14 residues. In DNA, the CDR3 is TGTGCCAGCATGGGGACAAAGGGAAGCTATGGCTACACCTTC. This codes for CASMGTKGSYGYTF.

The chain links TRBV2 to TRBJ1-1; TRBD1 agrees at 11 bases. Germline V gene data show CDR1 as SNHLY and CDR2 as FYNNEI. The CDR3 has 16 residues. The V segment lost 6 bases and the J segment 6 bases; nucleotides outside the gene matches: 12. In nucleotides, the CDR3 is TGTGCCAGCAGAGGACAGGGGGCCCAGTTCGGCGCTGAAGCTTTCTTT. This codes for CASRGQGAQFGAEAFF.

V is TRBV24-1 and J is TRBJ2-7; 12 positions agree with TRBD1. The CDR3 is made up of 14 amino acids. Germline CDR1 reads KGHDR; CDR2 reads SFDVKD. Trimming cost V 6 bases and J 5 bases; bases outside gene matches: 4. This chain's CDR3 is CATSPGQGAHEQYF. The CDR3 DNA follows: TGTGCCACCAGTCCGGGACAGGGGGCCCACGAGCAGTACTTC.

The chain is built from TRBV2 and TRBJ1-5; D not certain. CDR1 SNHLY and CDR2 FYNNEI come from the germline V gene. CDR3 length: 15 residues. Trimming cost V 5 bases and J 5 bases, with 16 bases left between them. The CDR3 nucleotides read TGTGCCAGCAGTTCCCCTTCAGCCGAGGATCAGCCCCAGCATTTT. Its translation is CASSSPSAEDQPQHF.

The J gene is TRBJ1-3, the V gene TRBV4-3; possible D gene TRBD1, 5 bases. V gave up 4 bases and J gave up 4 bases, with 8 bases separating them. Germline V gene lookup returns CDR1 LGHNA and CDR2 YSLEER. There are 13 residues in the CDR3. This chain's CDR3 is CASSRGLGNTIYF. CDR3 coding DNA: TGCGCCAGCAGCCGGGGACTGGGAAACACCATATATTTT.

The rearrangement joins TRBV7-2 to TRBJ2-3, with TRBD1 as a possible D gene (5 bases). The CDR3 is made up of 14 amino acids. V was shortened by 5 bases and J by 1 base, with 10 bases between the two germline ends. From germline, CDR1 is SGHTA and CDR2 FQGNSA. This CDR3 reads CASSPLTGTDTQYF. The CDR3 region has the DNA TGTGCCAGCAGCCCTCTGACAGGCACAGATACGCAGTATTTT.

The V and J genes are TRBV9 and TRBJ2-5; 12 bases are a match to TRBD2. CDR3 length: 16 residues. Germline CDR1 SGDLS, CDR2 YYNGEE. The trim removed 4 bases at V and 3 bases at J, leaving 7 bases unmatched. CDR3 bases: TGTGCCAGCAGCCCCCGGGCTAGCGGGGGGGAAGAGACCCAGTACTTC. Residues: CASSPRASGGEETQYF. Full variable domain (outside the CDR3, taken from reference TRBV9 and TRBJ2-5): DSGVTQTPKHLITATGQRVTLRCSPRSGDLSVYWYQQSLDQGLQFLIQYYNGEERAKGNILERFSAQQFPDLHSELNLSSLELGDSALYFCASSPRASGGEETQYFGPGTRLLVL.

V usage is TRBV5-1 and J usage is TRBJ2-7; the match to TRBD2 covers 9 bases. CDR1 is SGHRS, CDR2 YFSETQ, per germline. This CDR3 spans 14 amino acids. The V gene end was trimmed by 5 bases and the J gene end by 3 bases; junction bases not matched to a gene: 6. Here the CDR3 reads CASSRTSDLYEQYF. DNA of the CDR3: TGCGCCAGCAGTCGGACTAGCGACCTCTACGAGCAGTACTTC.

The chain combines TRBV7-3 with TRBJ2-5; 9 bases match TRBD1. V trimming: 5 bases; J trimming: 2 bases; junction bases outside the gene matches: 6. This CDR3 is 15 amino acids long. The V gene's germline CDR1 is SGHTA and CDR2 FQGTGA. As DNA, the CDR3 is TGTGCCAGCAGCCTCTGGACAGGGGTGCAAGAGACCCAGTACTTC. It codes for CASSLWTGVQETQYF. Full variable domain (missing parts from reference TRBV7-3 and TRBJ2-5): GAGVSQTPSNKVTEKGKYVELRCDPISGHTALYWYRQSLGQGPEFLIYFQGTGAADDSGLPNDRFFAVRPEGSVSTLKIQRTERGDSAVYLCASSLWTGVQETQYFGPGTRLLVL.

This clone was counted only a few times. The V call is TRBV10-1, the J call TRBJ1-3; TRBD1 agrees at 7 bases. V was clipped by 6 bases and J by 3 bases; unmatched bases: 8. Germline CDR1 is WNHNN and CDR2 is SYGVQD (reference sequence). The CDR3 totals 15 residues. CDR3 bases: TGCGCCAGCAGCGATGACAGGGACCGTGGAAACACCATATATTTT. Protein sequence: CASSDDRDRGNTIYF.

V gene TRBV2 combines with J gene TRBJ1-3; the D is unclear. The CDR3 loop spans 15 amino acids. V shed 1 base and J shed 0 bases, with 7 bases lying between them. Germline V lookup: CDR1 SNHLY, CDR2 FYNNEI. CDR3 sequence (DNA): TGTGCCAGCAGTGAAGGATCACTCTCTGGAAACACCATATATTTT. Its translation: CASSEGSLSGNTIYF.

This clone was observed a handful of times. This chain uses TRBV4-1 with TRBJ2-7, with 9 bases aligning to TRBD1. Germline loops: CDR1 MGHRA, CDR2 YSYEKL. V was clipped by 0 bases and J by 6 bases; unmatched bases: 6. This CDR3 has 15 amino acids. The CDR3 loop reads CASSQDRGQGAEQYF. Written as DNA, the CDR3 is TGCGCCAGCAGCCAAGATCGGGGACAGGGAGCCGAGCAGTACTTC.

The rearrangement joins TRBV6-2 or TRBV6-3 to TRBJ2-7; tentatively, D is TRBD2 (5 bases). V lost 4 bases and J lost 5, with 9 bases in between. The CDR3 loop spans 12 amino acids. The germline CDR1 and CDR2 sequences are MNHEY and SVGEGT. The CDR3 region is CASSSGWNEQYF. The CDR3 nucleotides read TGTGCCAGCAGTTCGGGGTGGAACGAGCAGTACTTC.

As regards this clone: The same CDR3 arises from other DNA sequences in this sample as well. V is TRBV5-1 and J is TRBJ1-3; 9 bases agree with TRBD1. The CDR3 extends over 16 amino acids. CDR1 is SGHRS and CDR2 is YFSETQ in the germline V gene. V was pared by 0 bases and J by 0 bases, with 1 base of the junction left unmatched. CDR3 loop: CASSLGDRVSGNTIYF. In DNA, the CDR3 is TGCGCCAGCAGCTTGGGGGACAGGGTCTCTGGAAACACCATATATTTT.